This T cell receptor (beta chain) was profiled in a study of T cell responses to AZD1222 COVID-19 vaccine (dated by TCRdb to 2020 to 2022). With regard to the full study: A total of approximately 250 trial participants underwent TCR sequencing, of whom roughly 210 had received two doses of AZD1222 and 26 had received two doses of the MenACWY control vaccine. Enrollment into the trials was organized by age into subgroups of 18-55, 56-69 and 70-plus years, and those subgroups contained roughly 140, 27 and 60 TCR-sequenced participants, respectively. On the study overall, not on this receptor specifically: Most participants were white British and females outnumbered males, and the authors suggested that clonal diversity may have been underestimated. Reportedly, close to half of the unique spike-specific TCRs recognized epitopes lying outside the regions that are mutated in the B.1.351 and B.1.1.7 variants. Only five or six AZD1222 recipients were SARS-CoV-2 seropositive at baseline, limiting conclusions about previously exposed vaccinees. Spike-specific TCR breadth and depth rose significantly after two AZD1222 doses compared with day 0 and with MenACWY recipients. Because no samples from the day 14 peak response were available, repertoires could be characterized only after the peak T cell response. In the small 56-69-year group, the increase in depth fell short of significance, most likely because of low power. The whole spike protein was spanned by vaccine-associated CD4 TCRs, and dominant responses were seen in regions 160-218 and 743-854.

Explained via the paper, the time point label denotes: about 28 days (+/-7) after the second vaccine dose. AZD1222 recipients whose second dose came at about 4 weeks and those whose second dose came at about 12 weeks were combined into one group, since spike-specific TCR depth and breadth did not differ between the two schedules. Vaccinee samples came from UK trials COV001 and COV002, including a single-blind randomized controlled phase 2/3 trial of AZD1222 (ChAdOx1 nCoV-19) in healthy adults. For TCRbeta chain sequencing, PBMC samples were collected from trial participants at day 0 and at day 28 after the second dose. As to this clone: Its target antigen remains unknown. An end of the junction does not agree with germline; a read error may underlie this.

The CDR3 regions of human TCRbeta chains were subjected to immunosequencing. Per the original workflow: Repertoire TCRs were matched against a reference library of SARS-CoV-2-specific TCRs generated with the MIRA antigen-specificity platform. Breadth was defined as the fraction of unique TCRs that were SARS-CoV-2-associated. Depth was defined as the fraction of total T cells that were SARS-CoV-2-associated. Using the MIRA data, each spike-specific TCR was assigned both to the spike region to which the TCR was reactive and to a CD4 or CD8 class. Log10-transformed breadth and depth values were compared by one-way ANOVA with Sidak's multiple comparisons tests. TCRdb obtained this table from immuneACCESS and retained in-frame rearrangements with V and J assigned. These tables miss some clones; where compared with another copy, unresolved V genes account for less than half of the shortfall, and the remainder is unexplained. Clonal size and the V and J genes are those of that table, whereas D and trimming came from the DNA. Here the sample has over 25,000 clones; 92% occur a single time. The ten largest clonotypes hold 6.5% to 9.5% of the sample.

The germline V gene yields SGHTA for CDR1 and FQGTGA for CDR2. Including cysteine and phenylalanine, the CDR3 has 15 amino acids. Left in the record is the CDR3 DNA by itself, 45 bases read in frame from the first base. The material was peripheral blood, obtained 28 days after the second AZD1222 dose. Rearrangement joined TRBV7-3 to TRBJ2-2, and perhaps TRBD1 as D gene, on 6 matching bases. The clonotype was recovered from an adult who received the AZD1222 COVID-19 vaccine. At the DNA level, the sequence is TGTGCCGGCAGCCAACAAAGAACAGGGTCCGGGGAGCTGTTTTTT. Its protein product is CAGSQQRTGSGELFF.